These 23 T cell receptor beta chains were all obtained from the same sample, sequenced in a study of OX40 agonist ivuxolimab in advanced cancers. Data came from immunoSEQ multiplex PCR; TCRdb stores just in-frame clones and leaves some out. The sample includes approximately 91,000 clones, around 88% seen only once; the top ten take over 0.4%. The specimen comprised CD4+ or CD8+ T cells sorted from blood, sampled in a trial of the OX40 agonist ivuxolimab. These receptors were obtained from an adult with an advanced solid tumor such as melanoma, head and neck, liver or kidney cancer.

V usage is TRBV10-3 and J usage is TRBJ1-5; possible D gene TRBD1, 6 bases. Trimming shortened V by 5 bases and J by 2 bases, and 10 bases separated the two germline ends. The CDR3 is 14 amino acids. Germline CDR1 reads ENHRY; CDR2 reads SYGVKD. CDR3 DNA sequence: TGTGCCATCAGTCCAGGGGAAGGCAATCAGCCCCAGCATTTT. It is translated as CAISPGEGNQPQHF.

This chain connects TRBV6-5 to TRBJ1-5; the D is unclear. Germline values: CDR1 MNHEY, CDR2 SVGAGI. V was clipped by 4 bases and J by 0 bases, with 4 bases between them. The CDR3 has 13 residues. The CDR3, as DNA: TGTGCCAGCAGTTCTAGTAGCAATCAGCCCCAGCATTTT. Protein: CASSSSSNQPQHF.

V gene TRBV18 combines with J gene TRBJ2-6; 10 nucleotides align to TRBD1. Germline V gives CDR1 KGHSH, CDR2 LQKENI. After removal of 8 bases from V and 2 bases from J, the junction contained 9 bases not matched to a gene. The CDR3 has 17 residues. CDR3 sequence: CASATRQGAPGANVLTF. The CDR3 nucleotides read TGTGCCAGCGCTACCCGACAGGGGGCGCCTGGGGCCAACGTCCTGACTTTC.

The V call is TRBV28, the J call TRBJ1-1, with a possible D match to TRBD1 (5 bases). CDR1 is MDHEN, CDR2 SYDVKM, per germline. The CDR3 length is 13 residues. V was clipped by 2 bases and J by 8 bases, with 12 bases between them. Written as DNA, the CDR3 is TGTGCCAGCAGTTTACTCGTTAGACAGGAAGCTTTCTTT. It codes for CASSLLVRQEAFF.

This clone was recorded once. The chain uses TRBV25-1 and TRBJ2-2; D is perhaps TRBD1 or TRBD2 (5 bases each). Per the germline V gene, CDR1 is MGHDK and CDR2 is SYGVNS. V was clipped by 6 bases and J by 1 base, with 18 bases between them. This CDR3 is 17 amino acids long. As DNA, the CDR3 is TGTGCCAGCAGCGCATCTGCCGGGACGGAGAACACCGGGGAGCTGTTTTTT. It specifies CASSASAGTENTGELFF.

The J gene is TRBJ2-5, the V gene TRBV5-6; 9 bases agree with TRBD1. The V and J ends lost 4 bases and 2 bases, in that order; junction bases with no gene match: 12. This CDR3 contains 17 residues. Germline CDR1 SGHDT, CDR2 YYEEEE. This CDR3 reads CASSLHGQGPYQETQYF. CDR3 in DNA: TGTGCCAGCAGCCTTCATGGACAGGGGCCCTATCAAGAGACCCAGTACTTC. Variable domain in full (rest from reference TRBV5-6 and TRBJ2-5): DAGVTQSPTHLIKTRGQQVTLRCSPKSGHDTVSWYQQALGQGPQFIFQYYEEEERQRGNFPDRFSGHQFPNYSSELNVNALLLGDSALYLCASSLHGQGPYQETQYFGPGTRLLVL.

The chain joins TRBV18 to TRBJ1-3; tentatively, D is TRBD1 (5 bases). The CDR3 has 15 amino acids. Germline loops: CDR1 KGHSH, CDR2 LQKENI. The germline V and J ends were trimmed by 4 bases and 0 bases, with 10 bases remaining between them. The CDR3 DNA sequence: TGTGCCAGCTCACAGGGGTCCCTCTCTGGAAACACCATATATTTT. This sequence encodes CASSQGSLSGNTIYF.

The V gene is TRBV5-1, the J gene TRBJ1-2, with TRBD1 identical over 7 bases. The CDR3 runs to 15 residues. V was clipped by 4 bases and J by 2 bases; unmatched bases: 8. CDR1 is SGHRS and CDR2 is YFSETQ in the germline V gene. CDR3: CASSSGQVFNYGYTF. DNA for the CDR3: TGCGCCAGCAGCAGTGGACAGGTTTTCAACTATGGCTACACCTTC.

This clone was detected only a few times. The V and J genes are TRBV5-4 and TRBJ1-1, with a weak D call TRBD1 (5 bases). V gave up 6 bases and J gave up 5 bases, with 17 bases separating them. Germline V gives CDR1 SGHNT, CDR2 YYREEE (reference sequence). The CDR3 sequence is 14 residues long. The CDR3 loop reads CASKITRDRTEAFF. The CDR3 DNA reads as TGTGCCAGCAAGATAACCAGGGATCGGACTGAAGCTTTCTTT.

V and J are TRBV15 and TRBJ2-7; TRBD2 might be the D (6 bases). The CDR3 spans 15 residues. Germline CDR1 and CDR2: LNHNV and YYDKDF (reference sequence). With 1 base removed from V and 0 bases from J, the gap between germline ends came to 10 bases. For the CDR3, the DNA is TGTGCCACCAGCAGAGTGGCGGGGAACTCCTACGAGCAGTACTTC. Translation gives CATSRVAGNSYEQYF. Supplemented by reference TRBV15 and TRBJ2-7, the full variable domain reads DAMVIQNPRYQVTQFGKPVTLSCSQTLNHNVMYWYQQKSSQAPKLLFHYYDKDFNNEADTPDNFQSRRPNTSFCFLDIRSPGLGDTAMYLCATSRVAGNSYEQYFGPGTRLTVT.

The rearrangement links TRBV2 to TRBJ2-1, with 7 positions matching TRBD2. Per germline, CDR1 SNHLY and CDR2 FYNNEI. Trimming removed 4 bases from V and 4 bases from J; junction bases left unmatched: 4. The CDR3 consists of 14 residues. The CDR3, as DNA: TGTGCCAGCAGTGCAGTGGGGGGGTACAATGAGCAGTTCTTC. It is translated as CASSAVGGYNEQFF.

The chain has TRBV7-3 and TRBJ2-2, with TRBD1 matching 8 bases. This CDR3 has 15 amino acids. Germline V gene data show CDR1 as SGHTA and CDR2 as FQGTGA. The trim removed 4 bases at V and 7 bases at J, leaving 8 bases unmatched. CDR3 protein: CASSSYGQGGGELFF. In DNA form, the CDR3 reads TGTGCCAGCAGCTCCTACGGACAGGGCGGCGGGGAGCTGTTTTTT.

V gene TRBV2 combines with J gene TRBJ2-5; 7 bases are a match to TRBD1. The CDR3 covers 14 residues. Per germline, CDR1 SNHLY and CDR2 FYNNEI. V lost 6 bases and J lost 2; bases outside the gene matches: 6. The CDR3 nucleotides are TGTGCCAGCAGGCCTGGGACAGAACAAGAGACCCAGTACTTC. Translating gives CASRPGTEQETQYF.

The chain employs TRBV7-8 and TRBJ1-2; no definite D call. V lost 1 base, J lost 8 bases, and 11 bases lay in between. The V gene's germline CDR1 is SGHVS and CDR2 FQNEAQ. This CDR3 is built from 13 residues. The CDR3 protein is CASSLENGLGYTF. In nucleotides, the CDR3 is TGTGCCAGCAGCTTAGAAAACGGATTAGGCTACACCTTC.

The chain uses TRBV4-2 and TRBJ2-3, with D tentatively TRBD1 (6 bases). This CDR3 is built from 18 residues. V lost 0 bases, J lost 2 bases, and 18 bases lay in between. Germline CDR1 and CDR2: LGHNA and YNFKEQ. The CDR3 coding sequence is TGTGCCAGCAGCCAAGATCTGTGGGGGCCGAGAATCACAGATACGCAGTATTTT. Residues: CASSQDLWGPRITDTQYF.

This clone was observed a single time. The genes are TRBV7-2 and TRBJ1-1; TRBD1 aligns across 8 bases. Germline V gene lookup returns CDR1 SGHTA and CDR2 FQGNSA. CDR3 length: 14 residues. J was trimmed by 4 bases and V by 5 bases; bases with no gene match: 6. The CDR3 is CASSPRTGTTEAFF. For the CDR3, the DNA is TGTGCCAGCAGCCCCCGGACAGGGACCACTGAAGCTTTCTTT.

This rearrangement joins TRBV7-2 to TRBJ2-4, with TRBD2 matching over 8 bases. The CDR3 contains 15 residues. Germline CDR1 SGHTA, CDR2 FQGNSA. The J segment lost 5 bases and the V segment lost 3 bases, leaving 6 bases of the junction unmatched. The CDR3 protein is CASSFGTSGQNIQYF. DNA for the CDR3: TGTGCCAGCAGCTTTGGGACTAGTGGGCAAAACATTCAGTACTTC. Complete variable domain (other parts from reference TRBV7-2 and TRBJ2-4): GAGVSQSPSNKVTEKGKDVELRCDPISGHTALYWYRQSLGQGLEFLIYFQGNSAPDKSGLPSDRFSAERTGGSVSTLTIQRTQQEDSAVYLCASSFGTSGQNIQYFGAGTRLSVL.

V gene TRBV7-2 combines with J gene TRBJ2-1; D gene uncertain. V lost 4 bases and J lost 8, with 12 bases in between. Germline V gene lookup returns CDR1 SGHTA and CDR2 FQGNSA. CDR3 length equals 13 residues. CDR3 sequence reads: CASSSETVDEQFF. The CDR3 bases are TGTGCCAGCAGCTCCGAAACTGTGGATGAGCAGTTCTTC.

The chain couples TRBV4-1 to TRBJ2-2; 7 bases agree with TRBD1. Trimming at V came to 10 bases and at J to 0 bases, leaving 5 bases not matched to a gene. CDR3 length: 14 residues. Germline CDR1 MGHRA, CDR2 YSYEKL. CDR3 region: CATRTGANTGELFF. The CDR3, as DNA: TGCGCCACCCGGACAGGCGCGAACACCGGGGAGCTGTTTTTT.

In its sample, this clone was seen once. CDR3: CASSPDGTGVGYTF. In DNA, the CDR3 is TGTGCCAGCTCACCCGATGGGACAGGGGTCGGCTACACCTTC. The chain recombines TRBV18 with TRBJ1-2, with 10 bases matching TRBD1. CDR3 length equals 14 residues. V gave up 3 bases and J gave up 8 bases; unmatched junction bases: 6. Per the germline V gene, CDR1 is KGHSH and CDR2 is LQKENI.

This chain links TRBV9 with TRBJ2-1; D ambiguous. Trimming took off 1 base at V and 8 bases at J, with 13 bases between the two ends. This CDR3 is 14 amino acids long. Germline values: CDR1 SGDLS, CDR2 YYNGEE. Here the CDR3 reads CASSVLTLSDEQFF. DNA of the CDR3: TGTGCCAGCAGCGTATTGACCCTTTCGGATGAGCAGTTCTTC.

The chain uses TRBV15 and TRBJ2-4, with TRBD1 identical over 8 bases. The CDR3 totals 15 residues. With V trimmed by 5 bases and J by 4 bases, 7 bases remained unmatched. CDR1 and CDR2 from the germline V gene are LNHNV and YYDKDF (reference sequence). The CDR3 DNA sequence: TGTGCCACCAGCCTTACGGACAGGGAGAAAAACATTCAGTACTTC. This codes for CATSLTDREKNIQYF.

The chain couples TRBV5-1 to TRBJ1-3, with a tentative D call TRBD1 (5 bases). The V end lost 4 bases, the J end lost 8 bases, and 16 bases lay between the germline ends. The CDR3 has 14 residues. CDR1 is SGHRS and CDR2 is YFSETQ in the germline V gene. CDR3 DNA: TGCGCCAGCAGCGCGGGAAGTCAGGGTTACACCATATATTTT. Amino acids: CASSAGSQGYTIYF.